These 22 T cell receptor beta chains share one sample of origin, sequenced in a study of blood T cell repertoires in COVID-19. TCRdb's table, derived via immunoSEQ multiplex PCR, lists solely in-frame clones and lacks some. The sample holds about 210,000 clones, 88% seen once. The sample consisted of peripheral blood. The receptors shown here come from a man younger than 35 with active or convalescent COVID-19.

The chain is built from TRBV13 and TRBJ2-5; no clear D gene. This CDR3 contains 12 residues. Germline assignment: CDR1 PRHDT and CDR2 FYEKMQ (reference sequence). With 4 bases removed from V and 5 bases from J, the gap between germline ends came to 8 bases. The CDR3 region is CASSSSGETQYF. In nucleotides, the CDR3 is TGTGCCAGCAGCTCTTCTGGCGAGACCCAGTACTTC.

The gene calls are TRBV9 and TRBJ2-1, with D possibly matching TRBD2 (5 bases). The V end was cut by 0 bases, the J end by 6 bases, with 13 bases between. The V gene's germline CDR1 is SGDLS and CDR2 YYNGEE. This CDR3 is 15 amino acids long. CDR3 protein: CASSVAIGGVNEQFF. The CDR3 DNA sequence: TGTGCCAGCAGCGTAGCAATAGGAGGCGTCAATGAGCAGTTCTTC. Based on the CDR3 plus reference TRBV9 and TRBJ2-1, the full variable domain is DSGVTQTPKHLITATGQRVTLRCSPRSGDLSVYWYQQSLDQGLQFLIQYYNGEERAKGNILERFSAQQFPDLHSELNLSSLELGDSALYFCASSVAIGGVNEQFFGPGTRLTVL.

This clone was seen a few times. This chain uses TRBV7-2 with TRBJ2-7; a weak D match, TRBD2 (5 bases). Trimming left V 5 bases short and J 3 bases short, with 14 bases between. The CDR3 is 14 residues long. Germline CDR1 reads SGHTA; CDR2 reads FQGNSA. The CDR3 loop is CASSISGDYYEQYF. Here the CDR3 DNA reads TGTGCCAGCAGCATTTCCGGTGACTACTACGAGCAGTACTTC.

The rearrangement links TRBV27 to TRBJ2-7; TRBD1 matches 8 bases. CDR1 and CDR2 from the germline V gene are MNHEY and SMNVEV (reference sequence). This CDR3 has 16 residues. Unmatched junction bases numbered 11, after V lost 5 bases and J lost 2 bases. Here the CDR3 DNA reads TGTGCCAGCAGTATACGATCGACAGGGGTCCCCTACGAGCAGTACTTC. It is translated as CASSIRSTGVPYEQYF.

CDR3 DNA sequence: TGTGCCAGCAGTTCATCTGGGGCCAACGTCCTGACTTTC. Its translation: CASSSSGANVLTF. The chain combines TRBV6-5 with TRBJ2-6; no definite D call. Looked up from germline, CDR1 is MNHEY and CDR2 is SVGAGI. The CDR3 sequence is 13 residues long. The germline V and J ends were trimmed by 4 bases and 1 base, with 2 bases remaining between them.

The chain recombines TRBV7-2 with TRBJ2-7; 7 nucleotides line up with TRBD2. Trimming removed 5 bases from V and 3 bases from J; junction bases left unmatched: 4. Germline values: CDR1 SGHTA, CDR2 FQGNSA. The CDR3 sequence is 13 residues long. CDR3 DNA sequence: TGTGCCAGCAGCCCCGGGACTATCTACGAGCAGTACTTC. This codes for CASSPGTIYEQYF.

The chain recombines TRBV19 with TRBJ2-5, with D possibly matching TRBD2 (6 bases). From germline, CDR1 is LNHDA and CDR2 SQIVND (reference sequence). The CDR3 sequence is 12 residues long. V lost 3 bases and J lost 4, with 6 bases in between. Written as DNA, the CDR3 is TGTGCCAGTAGTATGGGGGGAGAGACCCAGTACTTC. It specifies CASSMGGETQYF. The full variable domain, rest sourced from reference TRBV19 and TRBJ2-5, is DGGITQSPKYLFRKEGQNVTLSCEQNLNHDAMYWYRQDPGQGLRLIYYSQIVNDFQKGDIAEGYSVSREKKESFPLTVTSAQKNPTAFYLCASSMGGETQYFGPGTRLLVL.

This chain links TRBV4-1 with TRBJ2-7; D remains ambiguous. Germline V gene sequence: CDR1 MGHRA, CDR2 YSYEKL. The CDR3 runs 15 residues. V gave up 0 bases and J gave up 2 bases, with 11 bases separating them. The CDR3 DNA follows: TGCGCCAGCAGCCAAGAACCGGCGGCCCCCTACGAGCAGTACTTC. Protein sequence: CASSQEPAAPYEQYF.

The CDR3 sequence is CASRAGGLGSNEQFF. DNA of the CDR3: TGTGCCAGCAGGGCAGGGGGGTTGGGGTCCAATGAGCAGTTCTTC. The V call is TRBV6-5, the J call TRBJ2-1; maybe TRBD1 (7 bases). The CDR3 sequence is 15 residues long. V was shortened by 6 bases and J by 6 bases, with 18 bases between the two germline ends. Germline V gene sequence: CDR1 MNHEY, CDR2 SVGAGI.

In this sample, this clone turned up once. The rearrangement joins TRBV9 to TRBJ2-2; 10 bases are shared with TRBD1. Germline assignment: CDR1 SGDLS and CDR2 YYNGEE. CDR3 size: 17 residues. V lost 4 bases and J lost 8; bases outside the gene matches: 14. As DNA, the CDR3 is TGTGCCAGCAGCCCCCTGACAGGGGGCGAAACCGCTGGGGAGCTGTTTTTT. It is translated as CASSPLTGGETAGELFF.

This clone was detected ten times or more. The rearrangement links TRBV3-1 (or the pseudogene TRBV3-2) to TRBJ2-7; TRBD1 aligns across 9 bases. This CDR3 contains 20 residues. J lost 3 bases, V lost 2 bases, and 20 bases had no gene match. Germline V lookup: CDR1 LGHDT, CDR2 YNNKEL (reference sequence). Written as DNA, the CDR3 is TGTGCCAGCAGCCAACACCGATCCGGGACAGGGCTAGTAGAGGGCTACGAGCAGTACTTC. This gives the protein CASSQHRSGTGLVEGYEQYF.

The V gene is TRBV19, the J gene TRBJ1-1, with D uncertain. Germline V gene sequence: CDR1 LNHDA, CDR2 SQIVND (reference sequence). Trimming removed 2 bases at V and 1 base at J, with 5 bases between. This CDR3 has 13 residues. Written as DNA, the CDR3 is TGTGCCAGTAGTATATCTCCGAACACTGAAGCTTTCTTT. This translates into CASSISPNTEAFF.

V and J are TRBV7-3 and TRBJ2-2, with 7 nucleotides matching TRBD2. Germline CDR1 reads SGHTA; CDR2 reads FQGTGA. The junction had 20 bases not matched to a gene; V was cut back by 5 bases and J by 5 bases. This CDR3 is built from 19 residues. CDR3 sequence (DNA): TGTGCCAGCAGCGCCCTAGGCATCGGAGGCGGGAGATCTACCGGGGAGCTGTTTTTT. It translates to CASSALGIGGGRSTGELFF.

The V gene is TRBV10-3, the J gene TRBJ2-6; 8 bases are a match to TRBD2. Germline CDR1 is ENHRY and CDR2 is SYGVKD. J was trimmed by 0 bases and V by 4 bases; bases with no gene match: 8. The CDR3 loop spans 18 amino acids. The CDR3 spells CAISGTSGPLSGANVLTF. CDR3 nucleotides: TGTGCCATCAGTGGAACTAGCGGCCCACTCTCTGGGGCCAACGTCCTGACTTTC.

The rearrangement joins TRBV15 to TRBJ1-2; 7 bases map to TRBD1. The CDR3 loop spans 14 amino acids. From germline, CDR1 is LNHNV and CDR2 YYDKDF (reference sequence). Trimming at V came to 3 bases and at J to 1 base, leaving 2 bases not matched to a gene. CDR3 loop: CATSSDRVNYGYTF. Here the CDR3 DNA reads TGTGCCACCAGCAGCGACAGGGTTAACTATGGCTACACCTTC.

J is TRBJ1-2 and V is TRBV11-2; TRBD1 matches 11 bases. Losses at the gene ends were 6 bases for V and 6 bases for J; bases not matched to a gene: 15. CDR3 size: 17 residues. Looked up from germline, CDR1 is SGHAT and CDR2 is FQNNGV. Here the CDR3 DNA reads TGTGCCAGCAGTTCGAGCGGACAGGGGGCAGTTGGAGATGGCTACACCTTC. It specifies CASSSSGQGAVGDGYTF.

The rearrangement joins TRBV7-6 to TRBJ2-5; 12 bases are a match to TRBD2. The CDR3 contains 14 residues. V was pared by 6 bases and J by 5 bases, with 4 bases of the junction left unmatched. CDR1 SGHVS and CDR2 FNYEAQ come from the germline V gene. CDR3 loop: CASRAGLAGETQYF. Here the CDR3 DNA reads TGTGCCAGCAGGGCGGGACTAGCGGGTGAGACCCAGTACTTC.

The chain uses TRBV9 and TRBJ2-3; 10 bases match TRBD2. V lost 3 bases and J lost 1; bases outside the gene matches: 5. This CDR3 is built from 16 residues. Germline V gene sequence: CDR1 SGDLS, CDR2 YYNGEE. CDR3: CASSGPLAGGTDTQYF. The CDR3 DNA is TGTGCCAGCAGCGGACCGCTAGCGGGGGGCACAGATACGCAGTATTTT.

The V call is TRBV7-3, the J call TRBJ2-2, with TRBD2 matching 10 bases. Germline V lookup: CDR1 SGHTA, CDR2 FQGTGA. J lost 4 bases, V lost 5 bases, and 7 bases had no gene match. The CDR3 spans 16 residues. The CDR3 spells CASSPSSGRGTGELFF. The CDR3, as DNA: TGTGCCAGCAGCCCCAGCAGCGGGAGGGGCACCGGGGAGCTGTTTTTT.

V is TRBV5-1 and J is TRBJ1-2, with TRBD1 matching over 10 bases. The germline gives CDR1 SGHRS, CDR2 YFSETQ. V was clipped by 3 bases and J by 1 base; unmatched bases: 3. This CDR3 has 15 amino acids. The CDR3 region has the DNA TGCGCCAGCAGCTCCCGGGACAGGGGTAACTATGGCTACACCTTC. This encodes CASSSRDRGNYGYTF.

J is TRBJ1-5 and V is TRBV30; D gene unclear. This CDR3 spans 13 amino acids. CDR1 is GTSNPN and CDR2 is SVGIG in the germline V gene (reference sequence). The V end lost 6 bases, the J end lost 4 bases, and 13 bases lay between the germline ends. CDR3 in amino acids: CACSHSQNQPQHF. The DNA for the CDR3 is TGTGCCTGCAGCCACAGCCAAAATCAGCCCCAGCATTTT.

The rearrangement links TRBV30 to TRBJ2-2; 7 positions agree with TRBD2. The CDR3 loop spans 16 amino acids. Germline values: CDR1 GTSNPN, CDR2 SVGIG (reference sequence). The V gene end was trimmed by 3 bases and the J gene end by 6 bases; junction bases not matched to a gene: 13. CDR3 bases: TGTGCCTGGAGGTCCATTGAGACTAGCACCCCCGGGGAGCTGTTTTTT. Amino acids: CAWRSIETSTPGELFF.